The sample holds a few counts of the clone carrying this TCR beta chain. Its antigen remains unknown. The length of the CDR3 is 13 residues. The trim removed 5 bases at V and 6 bases at J, leaving 5 bases unmatched. Germline values: CDR1 MDHEN, CDR2 SYDVKM. Through a sample-barcoded 5' primer and a J-beta primer mix, a second PCR was run for roughly 7 to 12 cycles. A template-switch adaptor with 12 random nucleotides tagged each cDNA molecule. TCRdb re-analysed the 5' RACE reads in MiXCR, keeping a single row per CDR3 protein. Among 800,000 or so distinct CDR3 sequences listed, 20% to 30% were seen once. The data stem from a study of blood T cells in healthy people across ages. Whole-study findings and limits: Because donor CMV status was unknown, expanded clonotype changes were possibly confounded. Diversity of TCR beta correlated strongly with naive T cell percentage.

This same sample was also part of a study on T cells of mothers and their children. That publication notes: With unrelated pairs as the comparison, related mother-child pairs had a slightly higher overlap that was not significant.

This receptor was identified in a boy aged 5 to 17 in good health. This chain connects TRBV28 to TRBJ1-1, with 8 positions matching TRBD1. The sequenced sample consisted of blood. CDR3 bases: TGTGCCAGCAGTCTCCGGACAGGGCCTGAAGCTTTCTTT. Encoded protein: CASSLRTGPEAFF.